A single sample is the source of the 27 T cell receptor beta chains below, sequenced in a study of shared clonotypes between healthy human individuals. Data came from immunoSEQ multiplex PCR; TCRdb stores just in-frame clones and leaves some out. This table has roughly 660,000 clones, roughly 88% appearing once. Sequenced material: memory CD8+ T cells from PBMCs. Subset here: CD45RO+ cells pooled with CCR7-negative TemRA cells. These receptors were obtained from a man aged 18 to 29 in good health. Some clones in this sample may be carry-over from other donors' samples.

V is TRBV6-5 and J is TRBJ2-5; no reliable D call. Germline V gene lookup returns CDR1 MNHEY and CDR2 SVGAGI. The CDR3 has 16 residues. The germline V and J ends were trimmed by 4 bases and 4 bases, with 19 bases remaining between them. The CDR3 sequence is CASSSLGGGWGETQYF. The CDR3 DNA is TGTGCCAGCAGTTCCCTCGGCGGCGGCTGGGGAGAGACCCAGTACTTC.

V gene TRBV29-1 combines with J gene TRBJ2-7; D is unclear. Trimming cost V 2 bases and J 3 bases, with 17 bases left between them. This CDR3 region has 15 residues. CDR1 is SQVTM, CDR2 ANQGSEA, per germline. The CDR3 loop reads CSVELPSRPGYEQYF. Written as DNA, the CDR3 is TGCAGCGTTGAATTGCCAAGTCGTCCCGGCTACGAGCAGTACTTC.

The gene calls are TRBV10-3 and TRBJ2-7; 9 bases are shared with TRBD2. With 6 bases clipped from V and 3 bases from J, the junction kept 18 bases outside the gene matches. The CDR3 spans 18 residues. Germline loops: CDR1 ENHRY, CDR2 SYGVKD. For the CDR3, the DNA is TGTGCCATCAGGAAGACCCCCGGCTCTAGCGGGGCTAACTACGAGCAGTACTTC. As protein: CAIRKTPGSSGANYEQYF.

V gene TRBV27 combines with J gene TRBJ2-3; the match to TRBD1 covers 9 bases. CDR3 size: 15 residues. Germline loops: CDR1 MNHEY, CDR2 SMNVEV (reference sequence). Trimming cost V 2 bases and J 3 bases; bases outside gene matches: 3. The CDR3 is CASSLGTGPTDTQYF. In nucleotides, the CDR3 is TGTGCCAGCAGTTTAGGGACAGGGCCGACAGATACGCAGTATTTT.

The genes are TRBV4-1 and TRBJ2-7; 8 nucleotides line up with TRBD1. Trimming at V came to 0 bases and at J to 6 bases, leaving 7 bases not matched to a gene. Looked up from germline, CDR1 is MGHRA and CDR2 is YSYEKL. CDR3 length: 15 amino acids. CDR3 in DNA: TGCGCCAGCAGCCAAGATGAGTGGACAGGGATCGAGCAGTACTTC. Amino acid sequence: CASSQDEWTGIEQYF.

The chain has TRBV27 and TRBJ1-2; possibly TRBD1 for D (5 bases). The CDR3 covers 15 residues. The germline V gene has CDR1 MNHEY and CDR2 SMNVEV (reference sequence). Trimming stripped 0 bases from V and 2 bases from J, with 10 bases between. In nucleotides, the CDR3 is TGTGCCAGCAGTTTATCGGTTTGGGGGAACTATGGCTACACCTTC. Translation: CASSLSVWGNYGYTF.

The chain carries TRBV7-2 and TRBJ2-7; 7 nucleotides agree with TRBD2. Germline V CDR1 and CDR2: SGHTA, FQGNSA. CDR3 length: 15 amino acids. J lost 3 bases, V lost 1 base, and 6 bases had no gene match. The DNA of the CDR3 is TGTGCCAGCAGCTTAGTGCCTAGCGGAATCTACGAGCAGTACTTC. This sequence encodes CASSLVPSGIYEQYF.

As regards this clone: Other DNA sequences in the same sample also yield this CDR3. The chain recombines TRBV27 with TRBJ2-5; 14 bases map to TRBD2. V lost 5 bases, J lost 5 bases, and 10 bases stayed unmatched. The CDR3 loop spans 17 amino acids. In germline, CDR1 is MNHEY, CDR2 SMNVEV (reference sequence). The CDR3 DNA reads TGTGCCAGCAGTCCCGGGACTAGCGGGAGAGGGGGCGAGACCCAGTACTTC. It yields the protein CASSPGTSGRGGETQYF.

The chain links TRBV21-1 to TRBJ2-1; TRBD1 reflects the table's D call only, with no check against the DNA. TRBV21-1 is listed as a pseudogene. CDR3 length: 15 amino acids. CDR3 coding DNA: TGTGCCAGCAGCCATCGGGACAGACGAGCCTGTGAGCAGTTCTTC. This gives the protein CASSHRDRRACEQFF.

The chain recombines TRBV27 with TRBJ1-2, with D unclear. The CDR3 is 14 residues long. Germline lookup yields CDR1 MNHEY and CDR2 SMNVEV (reference sequence). The V end was cut by 0 bases, the J end by 1 base, with 6 bases between. The CDR3 sequence: CASSLSGYNYGYTF. The CDR3 DNA sequence: TGTGCCAGCAGTTTATCCGGGTATAACTATGGCTACACCTTC.

The CDR3 is CASSLWAETQYF. CDR3 sequence (DNA): TGTGCCAGCAGTCTGTGGGCGGAGACCCAGTACTTC. The chain is built from TRBV28 and TRBJ2-5; D remains unclear. Trimming removed 5 bases at V and 5 bases at J, with 9 bases between. Per germline, CDR1 MDHEN and CDR2 SYDVKM. The CDR3 has 12 residues. The full variable domain, its missing parts supplied by reference TRBV28 and TRBJ2-5, is DVKVTQSSRYLVKRTGEKVFLECVQDMDHENMFWYRQDPGLGLRLIYFSYDVKMKEKGDIPEGYSVSREKKERFSLILESASTNQTSMYLCASSLWAETQYFGPGTRLLVL.

This rearrangement joins TRBV6-6 to TRBJ1-2; D uncertain. The germline gives CDR1 MNHNY, CDR2 SVGAGI (reference sequence). Trimming removed 0 bases from V and 9 bases from J, with 8 bases in between. The CDR3 covers 12 residues. The CDR3 is CASSYSTGRYTF. CDR3 sequence (DNA): TGTGCCAGCAGTTACTCGACCGGTCGCTACACCTTC.

This chain connects TRBV27 to TRBJ2-3; no definite D call. Germline CDR1 and CDR2: MNHEY and SMNVEV (reference sequence). This CDR3 has 13 amino acids. V lost 5 bases and J 8 bases, leaving 14 bases between the germline ends. CDR3: CASSPLLASTQYF. The CDR3 bases are TGTGCCAGCAGTCCGCTCCTCGCGTCTACGCAGTATTTT.

CDR3 sequence reads: CASSSRQGPYEQYF. CDR3 DNA: TGTGCCAGCAGCTCCCGACAGGGACCCTACGAGCAGTACTTC. The chain carries TRBV7-6 and TRBJ2-7; 7 nucleotides line up with TRBD1. Germline CDR1 is SGHVS and CDR2 is FNYEAQ. With V trimmed by 4 bases and J by 2 bases, 5 bases remained unmatched. This CDR3 spans 14 amino acids.

The chain couples TRBV7-9 to TRBJ2-1, with unresolved D. V was shortened by 3 bases and J by 9 bases, with 9 bases between the two germline ends. Germline assignment: CDR1 SEHNR and CDR2 FQNEAQ (reference sequence). This CDR3 contains 12 residues. CDR3 region: CASSFSIGEQFF. CDR3 coding DNA: TGTGCCAGCAGCTTTAGTATCGGTGAGCAGTTCTTC.

This sequence joins TRBV19 and TRBJ2-1, with a tentative D call TRBD2 (5 bases). CDR1 and CDR2 from the germline V gene are LNHDA and SQIVND (reference sequence). The CDR3 runs to 15 residues. V lost 3 bases and J 0 bases, leaving 9 bases between the germline ends. The CDR3 sequence is CASSIFGSSYNEQFF. Here the CDR3 DNA reads TGTGCCAGTAGTATTTTTGGGAGCTCCTACAATGAGCAGTTCTTC.

V usage is TRBV28 and J usage is TRBJ2-1; TRBD2 matches 12 bases. The CDR3 has 16 amino acids. J was trimmed by 4 bases and V by 5 bases; bases with no gene match: 6. The germline V gene encodes CDR1 MDHEN and CDR2 SYDVKM. The CDR3: CASSQGLAGMYNEQFF. CDR3 in DNA: TGTGCCAGCAGTCAAGGACTAGCGGGGATGTACAATGAGCAGTTCTTC.

The V and J genes are TRBV6-5 and TRBJ1-3; D remains unclear. This CDR3 is 16 amino acids long. Trimming cost V 0 bases and J 3 bases, with 12 bases left between them. Per the germline V gene, CDR1 is MNHEY and CDR2 is SVGAGI. CDR3 protein: CASSYSYQLNGNTIYF. The CDR3 DNA reads TGTGCCAGCAGTTACTCGTACCAATTGAATGGAAACACCATATATTTT.

V usage is TRBV28 and J usage is TRBJ1-5; D unclear. The CDR3 has 16 amino acids. Germline CDR1 and CDR2: MDHEN and SYDVKM. V lost 2 bases to trimming and J lost 6 bases, with 17 bases between them. CDR3 sequence (DNA): TGTGCCAGCAGTTTAAACTTTGTTGGTTTCCGTCAGCCCCAGCATTTT. This encodes CASSLNFVGFRQPQHF. Drawing the rest from reference TRBV28 and TRBJ1-5, the complete variable domain is DVKVTQSSRYLVKRTGEKVFLECVQDMDHENMFWYRQDPGLGLRLIYFSYDVKMKEKGDIPEGYSVSREKKERFSLILESASTNQTSMYLCASSLNFVGFRQPQHFGDGTRLSIL.

This clone was picked up one time. The sample holds other DNA sequences that translate to the same CDR3. The chain uses TRBV28 and TRBJ2-3; D is undetermined. The CDR3 consists of 11 residues. Germline V gene sequence: CDR1 MDHEN, CDR2 SYDVKM. Trimming left V 3 bases short and J 3 bases short, with 1 base between. The CDR3 is CASSFTDTQYF. DNA for the CDR3: TGTGCCAGCAGTTTTACAGATACGCAGTATTTT. The full variable domain, rest sourced from reference TRBV28 and TRBJ2-3, is DVKVTQSSRYLVKRTGEKVFLECVQDMDHENMFWYRQDPGLGLRLIYFSYDVKMKEKGDIPEGYSVSREKKERFSLILESASTNQTSMYLCASSFTDTQYFGPGTRLTVL.

The genes are TRBV28 and TRBJ2-2; 7 nucleotides align to TRBD2. The CDR3 runs to 16 residues. Germline assignment: CDR1 MDHEN and CDR2 SYDVKM. V was clipped by 1 base and J by 5 bases; unmatched bases: 7. The CDR3 loop is CASSLSTSWWTGELFF. The CDR3 nucleotides are TGTGCCAGCAGTTTATCGACTAGCTGGTGGACCGGGGAGCTGTTTTTT.

A note on this clone: Other DNA sequences within the sample encode an identical CDR3. This rearrangement joins TRBV27 to TRBJ2-3; the D call may be TRBD1 or TRBD2 (5 bases each). The CDR3 contains 14 residues. Germline CDR1 MNHEY, CDR2 SMNVEV (reference sequence). The V gene lost 4 bases and the J gene lost 0 bases, with 8 bases spanning the gap. CDR3 nucleotides: TGTGCCAGCAGTTCATGGGACAGCACAGATACGCAGTATTTT. Translating gives CASSSWDSTDTQYF.

The rearrangement uses TRBV5-1 and TRBJ2-6, with 8 bases that match TRBD2. CDR1 is SGHRS, CDR2 YFSETQ, per germline. CDR3 length: 19 residues. Germline trimming cut 3 bases from V and 2 bases from J; bases unmatched to any gene: 13. CDR3 nucleotide sequence: TGCGCCAGCAGCTCGCCTGGGAGCGGGAGCCCCCCTGGGGCCAACGTCCTGACTTTC. Its protein product is CASSSPGSGSPPGANVLTF. Full variable domain (missing parts from reference TRBV5-1 and TRBJ2-6): KAGVTQTPRYLIKTRGQQVTLSCSPISGHRSVSWYQQTPGQGLQFLFEYFSETQRNKGNFPGRFSGRQFSNSRSEMNVSTLELGDSALYLCASSSPGSGSPPGANVLTFGAGSRLTVL.

With respect to this clone: One junction end disagrees with the germline gene, perhaps due to a read error. The chain carries TRBV5-1 and TRBJ1-2; D remains ambiguous. Germline V gives CDR1 SGHRS, CDR2 YFSETQ. CDR3 length: 13 amino acids. The DNA of the CDR3 is TGCGCCAGCACCTTGGGTCGGCCCTATGGCTACACCTTC. Translated: CASTLGRPYGYTF.

DNA of the CDR3: TGCGCCAGCAGCTTCAGGGGGCGGGATGAAAAACTGTTTTTT. Encoded protein: CASSFRGRDEKLFF. The J gene is TRBJ1-4, the V gene TRBV5-1; 8 nucleotides line up with TRBD1. Germline V gene lookup returns CDR1 SGHRS and CDR2 YFSETQ. The CDR3 runs to 14 residues. V lost 2 bases and J lost 6; bases outside the gene matches: 3.

The genes are TRBV28 and TRBJ2-2; TRBD2 agrees at 8 bases. After removal of 3 bases from V and 0 bases from J, the junction contained 0 bases not matched to a gene. The length of the CDR3 is 15 residues. The germline V gene encodes CDR1 MDHEN and CDR2 SYDVKM. The CDR3 sequence is CASSFGGANTGELFF. In DNA form, the CDR3 reads TGTGCCAGCAGTTTCGGGGGGGCGAACACCGGGGAGCTGTTTTTT.

V is TRBV2 and J is TRBJ2-7, with D maybe TRBD2 (5 bases). This CDR3 contains 13 residues. Germline V CDR1 and CDR2: SNHLY, FYNNEI. V was trimmed by 8 bases and J by 5 bases, leaving 16 bases between them. CDR3 amino acids: CASERARDNEQYF. The CDR3 DNA reads TGTGCCAGCGAGAGGGCCCGCGACAACGAGCAGTACTTC. Supplemented by reference TRBV2 and TRBJ2-7, the full variable domain reads EPEVTQTPSHQVTQMGQEVILRCVPISNHLYFYWYRQILGQKVEFLVSFYNNEISEKSEIFDDQFSVERPDGSNFTLKIRSTKLEDSAMYFCASERARDNEQYFGPGTRLTVT.